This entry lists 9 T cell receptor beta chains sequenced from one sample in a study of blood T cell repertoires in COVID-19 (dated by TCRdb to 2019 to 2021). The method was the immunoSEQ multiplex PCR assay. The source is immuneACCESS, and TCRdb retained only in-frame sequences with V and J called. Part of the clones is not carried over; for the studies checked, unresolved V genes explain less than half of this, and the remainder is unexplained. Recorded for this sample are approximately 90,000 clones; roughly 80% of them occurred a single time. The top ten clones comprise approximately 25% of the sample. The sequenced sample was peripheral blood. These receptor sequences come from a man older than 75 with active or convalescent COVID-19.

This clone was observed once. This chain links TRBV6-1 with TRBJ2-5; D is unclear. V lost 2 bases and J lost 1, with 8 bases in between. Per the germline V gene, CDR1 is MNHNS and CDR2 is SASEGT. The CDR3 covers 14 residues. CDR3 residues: CASSEPGFQETQYF. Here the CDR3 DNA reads TGTGCCAGCAGTGAACCCGGGTTCCAAGAGACCCAGTACTTC.

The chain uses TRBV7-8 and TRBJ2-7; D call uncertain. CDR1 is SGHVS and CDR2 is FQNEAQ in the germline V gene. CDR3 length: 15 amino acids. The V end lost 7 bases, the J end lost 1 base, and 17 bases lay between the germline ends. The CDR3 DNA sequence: TGTGCCAGCACGCGAACCGACATAGGATCCTACGAGCAGTACTTC. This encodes CASTRTDIGSYEQYF. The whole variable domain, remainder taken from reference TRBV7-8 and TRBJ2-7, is GAGVSQSPRYKVAKRGQDVALRCDPISGHVSLFWYQQALGQGPEFLTYFQNEAQLDKSGLPSDRFFAERPEGSVSTLKIQRTQQEDSAVYLCASTRTDIGSYEQYFGPGTRLTVT.

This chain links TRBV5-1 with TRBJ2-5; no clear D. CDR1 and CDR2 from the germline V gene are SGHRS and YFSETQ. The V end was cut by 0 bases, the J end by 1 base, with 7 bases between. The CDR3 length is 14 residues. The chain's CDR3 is CASSLVQSQETQYF. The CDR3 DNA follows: TGCGCCAGCAGCTTGGTACAGTCCCAAGAGACCCAGTACTTC.

The chain's CDR3 is CASSLWLAGDPSYNEQFF. The CDR3 DNA reads TGTGCCAGCAGTTTATGGCTAGCGGGGGACCCCTCCTACAATGAGCAGTTCTTC. The V call is TRBV28, the J call TRBJ2-1, with 10 positions matching TRBD2. The ends lost 0 bases at V and 0 bases at J; junction bases unmatched: 5. From germline, CDR1 is MDHEN and CDR2 SYDVKM. This CDR3 region has 18 residues.

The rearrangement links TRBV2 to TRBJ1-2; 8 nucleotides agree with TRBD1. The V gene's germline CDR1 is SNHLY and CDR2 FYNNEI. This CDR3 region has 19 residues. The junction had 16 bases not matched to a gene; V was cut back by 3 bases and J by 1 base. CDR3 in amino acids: CASSERKRGTGVYNYGYTF. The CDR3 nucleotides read TGTGCCAGCAGTGAGAGAAAACGAGGGACAGGAGTATATAACTATGGCTACACCTTC.

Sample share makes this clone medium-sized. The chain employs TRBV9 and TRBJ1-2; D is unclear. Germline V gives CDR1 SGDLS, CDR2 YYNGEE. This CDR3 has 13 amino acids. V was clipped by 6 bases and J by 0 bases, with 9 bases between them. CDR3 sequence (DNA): TGTGCCAGCACCCCCCCGGCTAACTATGGCTACACCTTC. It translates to CASTPPANYGYTF.

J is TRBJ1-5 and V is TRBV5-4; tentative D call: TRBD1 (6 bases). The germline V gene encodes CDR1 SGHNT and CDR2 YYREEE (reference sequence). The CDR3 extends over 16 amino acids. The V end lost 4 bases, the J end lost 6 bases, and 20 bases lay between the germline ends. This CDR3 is CASSRTGGGSSQPQHF. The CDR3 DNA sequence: TGTGCCAGCAGCCGCACGGGGGGGGGCAGTAGTCAGCCCCAGCATTTT.

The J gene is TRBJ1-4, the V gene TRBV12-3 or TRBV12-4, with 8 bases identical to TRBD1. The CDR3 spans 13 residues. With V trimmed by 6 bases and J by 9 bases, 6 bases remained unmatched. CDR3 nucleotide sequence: TGTGCCAGCAGATCGACAGGGGATAAAAAACTGTTTTTT. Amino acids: CASRSTGDKKLFF.

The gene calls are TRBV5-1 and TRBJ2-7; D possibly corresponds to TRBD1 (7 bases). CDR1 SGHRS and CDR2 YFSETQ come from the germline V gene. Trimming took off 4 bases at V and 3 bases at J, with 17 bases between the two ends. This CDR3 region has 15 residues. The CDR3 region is CASSLGAGQFYEQYF. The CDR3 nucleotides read TGCGCCAGCAGCCTGGGGGCGGGACAGTTCTACGAGCAGTACTTC.